The 5 T cell receptor beta chains below were found in one sample sequenced in a study of T-cell memory formation after mild COVID-19. Via MiXCR, TCRdb re-called the 5' RACE reads, giving one row per CDR3 protein. Of about 350,000 distinct CDR3 sequences listed, 28% are singletons. Sequencing was done on a sample of PBMCs or a T cell subset sorted from them (not recorded which). All receptors derive from an adult woman who had mild COVID-19 (a few samples of this study predate the infection). Cell type and time point are not known.

V gene TRBV2 combines with J gene TRBJ2-3; TRBD1 matches at 7 bases. CDR1 is SNHLY and CDR2 is FYNNEI in the germline V gene. V lost 2 bases, J lost 1 base, and 6 bases stayed unmatched. The CDR3 covers 16 residues. CDR3 in amino acids: CASSESGDRRTDTQYF. The CDR3 bases are TGTGCCAGCAGTGAAAGTGGGGACAGACGCACAGATACGCAGTATTTT.

This clonotype has just a few counts. This chain connects TRBV7-6 to TRBJ2-6; 7 positions agree with TRBD2. The germline gives CDR1 SGHVS, CDR2 FNYEAQ. The CDR3 length is 14 residues. V lost 6 bases to trimming and J lost 3 bases; unmatched junction nucleotides: 2. CDR3 residues: CASRREGGANVLTF. As DNA, the CDR3 is TGTGCCAGCAGGAGGGAGGGTGGGGCCAACGTCCTGACTTTC.

The chain employs TRBV24-1 and TRBJ2-4; D might be TRBD1 (5 bases). The CDR3 spans 15 residues. The V end lost 8 bases, the J end lost 2 bases, and 15 bases lay between the germline ends. Germline-derived CDR1 and CDR2 are KGHDR and SFDVKD. The CDR3 DNA is TGTGCCACCATCTTCTCCCAGGGAACCAAAAACATTCAGTACTTC. This encodes CATIFSQGTKNIQYF.

This clonotype was seen a few times. This chain joins TRBV12-3 or TRBV12-4 and TRBJ2-1; tentatively, D is TRBD2 (7 bases). V was cut by 2 bases and J by 9 bases, with 14 bases left in between. This CDR3 contains 14 residues. The CDR3: CASSLSEGGVEQFF. In nucleotides, the CDR3 is TGTGCCAGCAGTTTATCTGAGGGGGGGGTTGAGCAGTTCTTC.

The chain recombines TRBV29-1 with TRBJ2-1; 8 bases fit TRBD1. Trimming cost V 7 bases and J 4 bases; bases outside gene matches: 6. CDR1 SQVTM and CDR2 ANQGSEA come from the germline V gene. CDR3 length: 13 residues. The CDR3 sequence: CSARQGAYNEQFF. CDR3 bases: TGCAGCGCGCGGCAGGGGGCATACAATGAGCAGTTCTTC.